Presented here are 17 T cell receptor beta chains from one specimen sequenced in a study of T cell responses to AZD1222 COVID-19 vaccine. Profiled with immunoSEQ multiplex PCR; TCRdb holds only in-frame clones, not every one. The table records some 96,000 clones, about 88% of them present only once. This specimen was peripheral blood, taken 28 days after the second AZD1222 dose. These receptors all come from an adult who received the AZD1222 COVID-19 vaccine.

In this sample, this clone turned up once. The chain joins TRBV5-8 to TRBJ1-1; D not resolved. The CDR3 sequence is 13 residues long. Germline V gives CDR1 SGHTS, CDR2 YDEGEE. The V end lost 7 bases, the J end lost 0 bases, and 10 bases lay between the germline ends. CDR3 in DNA: TGTGCCAGCCGGACGTTCATGAACACTGAAGCTTTCTTT. This codes for CASRTFMNTEAFF.

The gene calls are TRBV9 and TRBJ1-4, with a possible D match to TRBD1 (5 bases). Trimming took off 4 bases at V and 7 bases at J, with 17 bases between the two ends. The CDR3 is made up of 15 amino acids. CDR1 and CDR2 (germline): SGDLS, YYNGEE. The CDR3 nucleotides are TGTGCCAGCAGCACCCAGGGTAGGAGTGTTGAAAAACTGTTTTTT. This sequence encodes CASSTQGRSVEKLFF.

The rearrangement links TRBV18 to TRBJ1-2; 7 bases match TRBD1. Germline V gives CDR1 KGHSH, CDR2 LQKENI. V lost 1 base, J lost 3 bases, and 5 bases stayed unmatched. CDR3 length equals 15 residues. The CDR3 region is CASSPLGQTDYGYTF. The CDR3 coding sequence is TGTGCCAGCTCACCACTGGGACAGACCGACTATGGCTACACCTTC. The whole variable domain, filled in from reference TRBV18 and TRBJ1-2, reads NAGVMQNPRHLVRRRGQEARLRCSPMKGHSHVYWYRQLPEEGLKFMVYLQKENIIDESGMPKERFSAEFPKEGPSILRIQQVVRGDSAAYFCASSPLGQTDYGYTFGSGTRLTVV.

The V gene is TRBV10-3, the J gene TRBJ1-2; D possibly corresponds to TRBD1 (6 bases). There are 14 residues in the CDR3. Germline lookup yields CDR1 ENHRY and CDR2 SYGVKD. V lost 6 bases to trimming and J lost 0 bases, with 11 bases between them. The CDR3: CAIRTRTANYGYTF. The CDR3 region has the DNA TGTGCCATCAGAACACGGACAGCTAACTATGGCTACACCTTC.

The gene calls are TRBV6-5 and TRBJ2-1, with D maybe TRBD2 (5 bases). Per the germline V gene, CDR1 is MNHEY and CDR2 is SVGAGI. Trimming removed 5 bases at V and 9 bases at J, with 14 bases between. CDR3 length: 13 residues. CDR3 region: CASSKTRVSEQFF. The CDR3 DNA reads as TGTGCCAGCAGTAAAACTAGAGTGTCTGAGCAGTTCTTC.

The rearrangement links TRBV3-1 (or the pseudogene TRBV3-2) to TRBJ2-5, with 7 bases fitting TRBD2. From germline, CDR1 is LGHDT and CDR2 YNNKEL (reference sequence). Trimming took 4 bases from V and 3 from J; bases not matched to a gene: 8. CDR3 length equals 15 residues. CDR3 in amino acids: CASSPTPGTKETQYF. CDR3 DNA: TGTGCCAGCAGCCCGACCCCCGGGACTAAAGAGACCCAGTACTTC.

In its sample, this clone was seen a few times. The rearrangement joins TRBV7-9 to TRBJ2-5; D uncertain. Germline CDR1 and CDR2: SEHNR and FQNEAQ (reference sequence). The CDR3 contains 13 residues. Deletions cut 1 base from V and 5 bases from J, with 8 bases between. Written as DNA, the CDR3 is TGTGCCAGCAGCTTAGTAGCCCTCGAGACCCAGTACTTC. Translation: CASSLVALETQYF.

V and J are TRBV9 and TRBJ1-3; D gene uncertain. The CDR3 has 15 amino acids. Trimming removed 0 bases from V and 4 bases from J, with 11 bases in between. Germline CDR1 reads SGDLS; CDR2 reads YYNGEE. CDR3 bases: TGTGCCAGCAGCGTAGGCGGGGTAAGAGGAAACACCATATATTTT. Encoded protein: CASSVGGVRGNTIYF.

The chain recombines TRBV2 with TRBJ1-4, with a tentative D call TRBD1 (5 bases). There are 12 residues in the CDR3. Trimming shortened V by 5 bases and J by 8 bases, and 9 bases separated the two germline ends. Per the germline V gene, CDR1 is SNHLY and CDR2 is FYNNEI. The CDR3 sequence: CASSFREEKLFF. Written as DNA, the CDR3 is TGTGCCAGCAGTTTCAGGGAGGAAAAACTGTTTTTT.

The rearrangement links TRBV7-3 to TRBJ1-2; 7 bases match TRBD1. The germline V gene has CDR1 SGHTA and CDR2 FQGTGA. The CDR3 loop spans 13 amino acids. Trimming cost V 5 bases and J 2 bases; bases outside gene matches: 2. CDR3 residues: CASSPGQNYGYTF. The CDR3 DNA reads as TGTGCCAGCAGCCCGGGACAGAACTATGGCTACACCTTC.

This clone was counted between two and nine times. V and J are TRBV27 and TRBJ1-1; D is uncertain. V was clipped by 4 bases and J by 1 base, with 16 bases between them. The CDR3 is made up of 16 amino acids. Per germline, CDR1 MNHEY and CDR2 SMNVEV (reference sequence). CDR3 region: CASSYSLRRPNTEAFF. The CDR3 region has the DNA TGTGCCAGCAGTTACTCCCTCCGTAGGCCGAACACTGAAGCTTTCTTT.

The V and J genes are TRBV19 and TRBJ2-2; 7 bases match TRBD2. The germline gives CDR1 LNHDA, CDR2 SQIVND (reference sequence). This CDR3 has 16 amino acids. The V gene end was trimmed by 3 bases and the J gene end by 5 bases; junction bases not matched to a gene: 9. CDR3 residues: CASSISGGLLTGELFF. CDR3 DNA sequence: TGTGCCAGTAGTATCTCGGGGGGACTTCTAACCGGGGAGCTGTTTTTT.

This clone was seen just once. The chain is built from TRBV19 and TRBJ1-6; the D is unclear. The V end was cut by 3 bases, the J end by 5 bases, with 14 bases between. Germline CDR1 is LNHDA and CDR2 is SQIVND (reference sequence). This CDR3 contains 16 residues. The CDR3 here is CASSIQTARNNSPLHF. CDR3 nucleotide sequence: TGTGCCAGTAGTATTCAAACAGCAAGAAATAATTCACCCCTCCACTTT.

This rearrangement joins TRBV7-2 to TRBJ1-1; TRBD1 might be the D (5 bases). In germline, CDR1 is SGHTA, CDR2 FQGNSA. The CDR3 runs to 15 residues. Trimming shortened V by 4 bases and J by 5 bases, and 17 bases separated the two germline ends. The chain's CDR3 is CASSSTVTGRTEAFF. CDR3 bases: TGTGCCAGCAGCTCGACAGTGACCGGGCGAACTGAAGCTTTCTTT.

V is TRBV19 and J is TRBJ2-3; TRBD2 is a possible D gene (5 bases). The V gene lost 3 bases and the J gene lost 4 bases, with 14 bases spanning the gap. Per the germline V gene, CDR1 is LNHDA and CDR2 is SQIVND (reference sequence). The CDR3 runs to 15 residues. In nucleotides, the CDR3 is TGTGCCAGTAGTATGAGGCCTAGCCGCGCAGATACGCAGTATTTT. Encoded protein: CASSMRPSRADTQYF.

The J gene is TRBJ1-3, the V gene TRBV9; D gene ambiguous. This CDR3 has 15 residues. Germline-derived CDR1 and CDR2 are SGDLS and YYNGEE. V shed 1 base and J shed 2 bases, with 10 bases lying between them. CDR3 nucleotide sequence: TGTGCCAGCAGCGTACAAGGTCAGGCTGGAAACACCATATATTTT. Its translation is CASSVQGQAGNTIYF.

The V call is TRBV6-1, the J call TRBJ1-4; D is undetermined. Trimming pared 1 base from V and 8 bases from J, leaving 5 bases between. The CDR3 covers 12 residues. CDR1 and CDR2 (germline): MNHNS, SASEGT. For the CDR3, the DNA is TGTGCCAGCAGTGAAGGAGGAGAAAAACTGTTTTTT. Its protein is CASSEGGEKLFF.